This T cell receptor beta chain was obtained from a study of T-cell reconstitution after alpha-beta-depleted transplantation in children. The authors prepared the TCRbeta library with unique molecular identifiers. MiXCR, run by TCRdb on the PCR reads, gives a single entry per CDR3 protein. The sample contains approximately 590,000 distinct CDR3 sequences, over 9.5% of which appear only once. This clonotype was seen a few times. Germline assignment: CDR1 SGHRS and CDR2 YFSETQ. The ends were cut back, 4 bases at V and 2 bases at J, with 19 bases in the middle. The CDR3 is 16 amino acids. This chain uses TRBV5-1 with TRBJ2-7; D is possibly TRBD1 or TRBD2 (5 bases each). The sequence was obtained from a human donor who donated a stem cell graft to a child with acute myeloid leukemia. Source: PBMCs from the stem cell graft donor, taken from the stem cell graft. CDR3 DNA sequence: TGCGCCAGCAGCCCCCAACGGGTGGGGGTGGCCTACGAGCAGTACTTC. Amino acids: CASSPQRVGVAYEQYF.